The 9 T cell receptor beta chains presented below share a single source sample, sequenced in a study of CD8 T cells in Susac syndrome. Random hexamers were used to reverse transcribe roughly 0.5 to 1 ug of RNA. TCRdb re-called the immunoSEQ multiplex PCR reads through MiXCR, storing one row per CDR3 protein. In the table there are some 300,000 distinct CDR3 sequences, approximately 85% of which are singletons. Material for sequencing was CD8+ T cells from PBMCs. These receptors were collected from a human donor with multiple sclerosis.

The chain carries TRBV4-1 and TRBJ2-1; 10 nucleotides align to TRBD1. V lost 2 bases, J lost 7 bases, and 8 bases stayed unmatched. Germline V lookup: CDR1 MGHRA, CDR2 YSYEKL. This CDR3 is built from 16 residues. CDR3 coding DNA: TGCGCCAGCAGCCAACCGGACAGGGGGTGGTCTAATGAGCAGTTCTTC. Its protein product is CASSQPDRGWSNEQFF.

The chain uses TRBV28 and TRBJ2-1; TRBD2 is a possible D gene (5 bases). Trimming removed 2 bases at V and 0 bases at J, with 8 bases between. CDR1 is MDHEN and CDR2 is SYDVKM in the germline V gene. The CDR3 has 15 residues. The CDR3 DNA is TGTGCCAGCAGTTTAACTAGTCCCTCCTACAATGAGCAGTTCTTC. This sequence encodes CASSLTSPSYNEQFF.

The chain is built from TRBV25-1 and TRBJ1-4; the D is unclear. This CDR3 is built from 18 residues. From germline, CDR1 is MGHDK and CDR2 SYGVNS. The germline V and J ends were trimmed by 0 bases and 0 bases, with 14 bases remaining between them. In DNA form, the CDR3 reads TGTGCCAGCAGTGAATATCCCGTCACAACTGCAACTAATGAAAAACTGTTTTTT. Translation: CASSEYPVTTATNEKLFF.

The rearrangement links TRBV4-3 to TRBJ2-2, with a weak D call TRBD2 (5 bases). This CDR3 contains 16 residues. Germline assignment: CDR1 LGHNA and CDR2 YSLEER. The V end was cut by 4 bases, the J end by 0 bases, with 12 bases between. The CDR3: CASSRPSGTNTGELFF. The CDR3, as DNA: TGCGCCAGCAGCCGGCCCAGCGGAACGAACACCGGGGAGCTGTTTTTT.

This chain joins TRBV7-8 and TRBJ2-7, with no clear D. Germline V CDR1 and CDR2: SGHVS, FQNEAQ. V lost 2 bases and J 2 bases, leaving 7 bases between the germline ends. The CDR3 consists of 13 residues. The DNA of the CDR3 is TGTGCCAGCAGCTTATATTTTACCTACGAGCAGTACTTC. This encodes CASSLYFTYEQYF.

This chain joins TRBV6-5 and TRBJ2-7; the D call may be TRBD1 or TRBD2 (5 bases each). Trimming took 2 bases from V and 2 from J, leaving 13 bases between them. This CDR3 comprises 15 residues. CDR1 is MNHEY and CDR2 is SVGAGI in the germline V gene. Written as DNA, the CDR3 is TGTGCCAGCAGTTACCGAACAGGAGGCACCTACGAGCAGTACTTC. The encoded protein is CASSYRTGGTYEQYF.

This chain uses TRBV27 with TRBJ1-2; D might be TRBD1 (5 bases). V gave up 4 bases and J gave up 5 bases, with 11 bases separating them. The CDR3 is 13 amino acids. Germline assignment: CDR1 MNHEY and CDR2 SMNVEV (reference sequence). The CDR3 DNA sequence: TGTGCCAGCAGTTGGGGACCGCTATATGGCTACACCTTC. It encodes CASSWGPLYGYTF.

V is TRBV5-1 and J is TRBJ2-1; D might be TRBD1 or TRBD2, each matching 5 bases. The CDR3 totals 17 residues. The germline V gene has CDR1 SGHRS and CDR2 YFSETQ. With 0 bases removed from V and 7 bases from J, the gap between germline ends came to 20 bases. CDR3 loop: CASSLEWGTPGPNEQFF. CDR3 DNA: TGCGCCAGCAGCTTGGAGTGGGGGACCCCCGGGCCTAATGAGCAGTTCTTC.

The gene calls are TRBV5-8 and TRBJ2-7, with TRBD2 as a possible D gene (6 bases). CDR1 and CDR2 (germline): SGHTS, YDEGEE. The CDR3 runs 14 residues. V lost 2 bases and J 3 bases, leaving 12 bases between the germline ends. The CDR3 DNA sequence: TGTGCCAGCAGCTTCATTTCGGGAGACTACGAGCAGTACTTC. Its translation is CASSFISGDYEQYF.